The rows below give T cell receptor beta chains drawn from one sample of a study of T cells in tuberculosis. Sequencing used immunoSEQ multiplex PCR; TCRdb keeps in-frame clones, though not all of them. The sample includes 31,000 or so clones, around 88% of them seen just once. The sample in question was PBMCs, obtained at tuberculosis diagnosis. These receptors were collected from an adult with tuberculosis. Each CDR3 is given with its conserved first and last residue. The order of the fields is clone size, J gene, V gene, D gene, CDR3 DNA, CDR3 protein. D genes are given only for firm matches. Clone size appears in some rows only: once, few, many, or a class for an expanded clone.

- TRBJ2-7 TRBV6-5 TRBD1 TGTGCCAGCAGTCGATTACAGGGGGCCACCTACGAGCAGTACTTC CASSRLQGATYEQYF
- TRBJ2-1 TRBV4-1 TRBD1 TGCGCCAGCAGCCAAGACGCTCCCACAGGGGGCCCCTACAATGAGCAGTTCTTC CASSQDAPTGGPYNEQFF
- TRBJ2-1 TRBV18 TRBD2 TGTGCCAGCTCACCTTCTAGCGGGGATTACAATGAGCAGTTCTTC CASSPSSGDYNEQFF
- TRBJ1-3 TRBV5-1 TRBD1 TGCGCCAGCAGCTTGGCGGACAGGGTCTCTGGAAACACCATATATTTT CASSLADRVSGNTIYF
few TRBJ2-7 TRBV6-1 - TGTGCCAGCAGTGAAGGTGACAGCCCCTCCTACGAGCAGTACTTC CASSEGDSPSYEQYF
- TRBJ2-6 TRBV9 - TGTGCCAGCAGCGTAGATCCGGGAGTAGCTTCTGGGGCCAACGTCCTGACTTTC CASSVDPGVASGANVLTF
- TRBJ2-2 TRBV7-6 TRBD2 TGTGCCAGCAGCTTAAACGGGGGGTGGACCGGGGAGCTGTTTTTT CASSLNGGWTGELFF
- TRBJ2-5 TRBV7-9 TRBD1 TGTGCCAGCAGGCTAGGGACAGCCCTGAGGGAGACCCAGTACTTC CASRLGTALRETQYF
- TRBJ1-2 TRBV30 - TGTGCCTGGAGGACCCAGGGGAACTATGGCTACACCTTC CAWRTQGNYGYTF
- TRBJ1-5 TRBV18 - TGTGCCAGCTCACCACCAGGGGCGAGCAATCAGCCCCAGCATTTT CASSPPGASNQPQHF
- TRBJ1-1 TRBV6-4 - TGTGCCAGCAGGGACACAAATATGAACACTGAAGCTTTCTTT CASRDTNMNTEAFF
- TRBJ2-1 TRBV7-8 - TGTGCCAGCGGGAGACGGGACACGCTCCAATTCTTC CASGRRDTLQFF
- TRBJ2-7 TRBV2 TRBD1 TGTGCCAGCAGTCTACAGGGGGCGTTGAACGAGCAGTACTTC CASSLQGALNEQYF
- TRBJ2-3 TRBV5-1 TRBD1 TGCGCCAGCAGCCCGGGACAGGACCTAGATACGCAGTATTTT CASSPGQDLDTQYF
- TRBJ2-2 TRBV30 - TGTGCCTGGACCAGGGCCCTCACCGGGGAGCTGTTTTTT CAWTRALTGELFF
- TRBJ2-7 TRBV7-8 TRBD2 TGTGCCAGCAGCTTAGCGCCGCGGGGGTCCTACGAGCAGTACTTC CASSLAPRGSYEQYF
- TRBJ2-7 TRBV25-1 - TGTGCCAGCAGTTTTCCGGGAAACTACGAGCAGTACTTC CASSFPGNYEQYF
- TRBJ2-3 TRBV10-3 - TGTGCCATCAGTGATCTGGCAGGACAAGATACGCAGTATTTT CAISDLAGQDTQYF
- TRBJ2-1 TRBV7-9 TRBD2 TGTGCCAGCAGCTCCCGACTAGCGGGAGACTTGAGCTCCTACAATGAGCAGTTCTTC CASSSRLAGDLSSYNEQFF
- TRBJ2-7 TRBV28 TRBD1 TGTGCCAGCAGTCAACCGACAGGGGGAGACGAGCAGTACTTC CASSQPTGGDEQYF
few TRBJ2-7 TRBV5-1 - TGCGCCAGCAGCGTTGCCGGGGACTACGAGCAGTACTTC CASSVAGDYEQYF
- TRBJ1-2 TRBV19 TRBD1 TGTGCCAGTAGTTCCCCCCGGGCCGGGACAGGGGGCGGCGTGAGGGGCTACACCTTC CASSSPRAGTGGGVRGYTF
- TRBJ2-2 TRBV27 TRBD2 TGTGCCAGCAGTTTGGCACTAGCGGGGGTTGAGAACACCGGGGAGCTGTTTTTT CASSLALAGVENTGELFF
- TRBJ1-4 TRBV4-1 - TGCGCCAGCAGCCAAGAGTGGGGCAGTATGCGCGAAAAACTGTTTTTT CASSQEWGSMREKLFF
- TRBJ2-1 TRBV11-1 TRBD2 TGTGCCAGCAGCTCCGTCACGGGGGGGTTGAGTGAGCAGTTCTTC CASSSVTGGLSEQFF
- TRBJ2-2 TRBV19 TRBD2 TGTGCCAGTAGTATTTTGGGACTAGCAACCGGGGAGCTGTTTTTT CASSILGLATGELFF
- TRBJ1-5 TRBV18 - TGTGCCAGCTCACCAATGGGGGGGAGCAATCAGCCCCAGCATTTT CASSPMGGSNQPQHF
once TRBJ2-1 TRBV27 - TGTGCCAGCAGCCTTGGAGGAGCCTACAATGAGCAGTTCTTC CASSLGGAYNEQFF
- TRBJ1-1 TRBV18 TRBD1 TGTGCCAGCTCAGTAGACAGGGGGATTTCTGAAGCTTTCTTT CASSVDRGISEAFF
- TRBJ1-2 TRBV27 - TGTGCCAGCAGTCACACAGGGAACTATGGCTACACCTTC CASSHTGNYGYTF
- TRBJ1-2 TRBV18 - TGTGCCAGCTCTCAATCCGACTCTTATGGCTACACCTTC CASSQSDSYGYTF
- TRBJ2-1 TRBV29-1 TRBD2 TGCAGCGTTCCGGGCGGGAGCCGTCACGAGCAGTTCTTC CSVPGGSRHEQFF
- TRBJ2-7 TRBV11-2 TRBD2 TGTGCCAGCAGCTTAGGGCCTAGCGGTTACGAGCAGTACTTC CASSLGPSGYEQYF
- TRBJ2-1 TRBV30 - TGTGCCTGGAGTGTGGGAAGGGGCGAGTCCTACAATGAGCAGTTCTTC CAWSVGRGESYNEQFF
- TRBJ1-3 TRBV12-5 - TGTGCTAGTGGTTTGAGGGAGTCTGGAAACACCATATATTTT CASGLRESGNTIYF
few TRBJ2-5 TRBV5-1 TRBD1 TGCGCCAGCAGGACCGGGACAGAAGAGACCCAGTACTTC CASRTGTEETQYF
few TRBJ2-7 TRBV19 - TGTGCCAGTAGTCTCGGGGAGAGGAGGTACTTC CASSLGERRYF
- TRBJ2-7 TRBV4-1 TRBD2 TGCGCCAGCAGCCGATTAATAGCGGGAGCGTCCTACGAGCAGTACTTC CASSRLIAGASYEQYF
- TRBJ1-4 TRBV18 - TGTGCCAGCTCACCAGGCCTGGAGGAAAAACTGTTTTTT CASSPGLEEKLFF
once TRBJ1-4 TRBV6-1 - TGTGCCAGCAGTCTGGGGGCGCAAGGAGAAAAACTGTTTTTT CASSLGAQGEKLFF
few TRBJ2-7 TRBV10-3 TRBD1 TGTGCCATCAGTGAGCCCAGGGGGCACTACGAGCAGTACTTC CAISEPRGHYEQYF
- TRBJ2-3 TRBV7-9 - TGTGCCAGCAGCTTACAGGGGAGCACAGATACGCAGTATTTT CASSLQGSTDTQYF
- TRBJ2-3 TRBV5-4 TRBD1 TGTGCCAGCAGCTTGGGGTATGGGACAGGGAGCACAGATACGCAGTATTTT CASSLGYGTGSTDTQYF
- TRBJ2-4 TRBV6-1 - TGTGCCAGCAGTAAACCCGGGGTAGCCAAAAACATTCAGTACTTC CASSKPGVAKNIQYF
- TRBJ2-5 TRBV11-2 TRBD2 TGTGCCAGCAGGCCTGGACTAGCGGGCCAAGAGACCCAGTACTTC CASRPGLAGQETQYF
few TRBJ2-5 TRBV11-2 TRBD2 TGTGCCAGCAGCCACGGGACTAGCGGGGGGATCGAGACCCAGTACTTC CASSHGTSGGIETQYF
- TRBJ1-2 TRBV19 TRBD1 TGTGCCAGTAGTCCGACAGGGGCGGGCTATGGCTACACCTTC CASSPTGAGYGYTF
once TRBJ2-3 TRBV2 TRBD2 TGTGCCAGCAACCCACTAGCGGGACGGGCAGATACGCAGTATTTT CASNPLAGRADTQYF
once TRBJ2-3 TRBV14 - TGTGCCAGCAGCCAAGACAGGGTGACGCAGTATTTT CASSQDRVTQYF